The 10 T cell receptor beta chains given below trace back to one sample, sequenced in a study of T cells in Graves' hyperthyroidism and ophthalmopathy (dated by TCRdb to about 2019). The library was made by multiplex PCR. For sequencing, an Illumina HiSeq 2000 was employed. TCR beta CDR3 regions were amplified from RNA transcripts. For the first round of RT-PCR on the TCR CDR3, the HTBI primer set was used together with the Qiagen OneStep RT-PCR kit. TCRdb handled the public reads itself, with Q25 trimming in fastp and clone calling in MiXCR, and kept productive beta chains. Each entry is one CDR3 protein sequence, shown with its most common DNA and genes. In this sample the table shows around 690,000 distinct CDR3 sequences, 15% to 20% of which occur a single time. Of the sample, less than 20% is held by the ten largest clones. The sample comprised blood. These receptors were collected from a man aged 45-65 years with Graves' hyperthyroidism.

This clonotype was recorded many times. The chain uses TRBV12-3 or TRBV12-4 and TRBJ1-4, with a possible D match to TRBD1 (5 bases). This CDR3 has 12 residues. V lost 6 bases and J lost 7, with 9 bases in between. The CDR3 DNA reads TGTGCCAGCAGCCCGAGGGGTGAAAAACTGTTTTTT. This sequence encodes CASSPRGEKLFF.

The V and J genes are TRBV3-1 and TRBJ1-2; D gene unclear. This CDR3 comprises 13 residues. Germline V gives CDR1 LGHDT, CDR2 YNNKEL (reference sequence). Deletions cut 2 bases from V and 6 bases from J, with 10 bases between. The CDR3 region is CASSQPGANGYTF. In DNA form, the CDR3 reads TGTGCCAGCAGCCAACCGGGAGCGAATGGCTACACCTTC.

This clonotype came up a few times. The chain carries TRBV4-3 and TRBJ2-7; 8 positions agree with TRBD1. The V and J ends lost 1 base and 7 bases, in that order; junction bases with no gene match: 9. The V gene's germline CDR1 is LGHNA and CDR2 YSLEER. The CDR3 extends over 15 amino acids. Here the CDR3 reads CASSQVQGARGEQYF. In nucleotides, the CDR3 is TGCGCCAGCAGCCAAGTCCAGGGGGCGCGAGGGGAGCAGTACTTC.

This clonotype was counted many times. The chain joins TRBV28 to TRBJ1-2, with a tentative D call TRBD1 (5 bases). The CDR3 has 13 amino acids. Trimming removed 4 bases at V and 7 bases at J, with 13 bases between. In germline, CDR1 is MDHEN, CDR2 SYDVKM. CDR3 sequence (DNA): TGTGCCAGCAGTTCGATCAGGGTTCCTGGCTACACCTTC. Translating gives CASSSIRVPGYTF.

This chain links TRBV6-1 with TRBJ2-7, with D possibly matching TRBD1 (5 bases). V was trimmed by 0 bases and J by 0 bases, leaving 9 bases between them. The germline CDR1 and CDR2 sequences are MNHNS and SASEGT. The CDR3 runs to 15 residues. The CDR3 bases are TGTGCCAGCAGTGAAGCCTGGACAACCTCCTACGAGCAGTACTTC. Its protein product is CASSEAWTTSYEQYF.

The table lists this clonotype with many counts. V is TRBV7-2 and J is TRBJ1-4, with a tentative D call TRBD1 (5 bases). The CDR3 totals 15 residues. Germline assignment: CDR1 SGHTA and CDR2 FQGNSA. Trimming left V 2 bases short and J 7 bases short, with 14 bases between. CDR3 in amino acids: CASSLSAGWGEKLFF. The CDR3 DNA reads TGTGCCAGCAGCTTATCGGCAGGGTGGGGTGAAAAACTGTTTTTT.

At least ten counts were recorded for this clonotype. This sequence joins TRBV2 and TRBJ1-4, with 10 bases identical to TRBD1. The CDR3 has 15 residues. Per the germline V gene, CDR1 is SNHLY and CDR2 is FYNNEI. Trimming took 7 bases from V and 0 from J; bases not matched to a gene: 2. This chain's CDR3 is CASNGQGATNEKLFF. In nucleotides, the CDR3 is TGTGCCAGCAATGGACAGGGGGCAACTAATGAAAAACTGTTTTTT.

This clonotype was recorded many times. The chain employs TRBV7-9 and TRBJ2-5; D is unclear. Germline V lookup: CDR1 SEHNR, CDR2 FQNEAQ (reference sequence). The CDR3 is 15 residues long. V was cut by 5 bases and J by 0 bases, with 13 bases left in between. The CDR3 sequence is CASSVEPEYQETQYF. The CDR3, as DNA: TGTGCCAGCAGCGTAGAGCCCGAGTACCAAGAGACCCAGTACTTC.

The rearrangement links TRBV19 to TRBJ2-1, with D perhaps assigned TRBD1 or TRBD2 (8 bases each). The V and J ends lost 11 bases and 3 bases respectively, with 20 bases between them. The CDR3 is 15 residues long. Germline V lookup: CDR1 LNHDA, CDR2 SQIVND (reference sequence). The CDR3 spells CAAGGRSGSYNEQFF. The CDR3 DNA reads as TGTGCCGCAGGGGGCCGGAGCGGGAGCTACAATGAGCAGTTCTTC.

This clonotype showed up many times. The CDR3 bases are TGTGCCAGCTCACCAAGGGCGGCCTACGAGCAGTACTTC. As protein: CASSPRAAYEQYF. V gene TRBV18 combines with J gene TRBJ2-7; D gene ambiguous. The germline gives CDR1 KGHSH, CDR2 LQKENI. The CDR3 loop spans 13 amino acids. Trimming cost V 2 bases and J 2 bases, with 7 bases left between them.